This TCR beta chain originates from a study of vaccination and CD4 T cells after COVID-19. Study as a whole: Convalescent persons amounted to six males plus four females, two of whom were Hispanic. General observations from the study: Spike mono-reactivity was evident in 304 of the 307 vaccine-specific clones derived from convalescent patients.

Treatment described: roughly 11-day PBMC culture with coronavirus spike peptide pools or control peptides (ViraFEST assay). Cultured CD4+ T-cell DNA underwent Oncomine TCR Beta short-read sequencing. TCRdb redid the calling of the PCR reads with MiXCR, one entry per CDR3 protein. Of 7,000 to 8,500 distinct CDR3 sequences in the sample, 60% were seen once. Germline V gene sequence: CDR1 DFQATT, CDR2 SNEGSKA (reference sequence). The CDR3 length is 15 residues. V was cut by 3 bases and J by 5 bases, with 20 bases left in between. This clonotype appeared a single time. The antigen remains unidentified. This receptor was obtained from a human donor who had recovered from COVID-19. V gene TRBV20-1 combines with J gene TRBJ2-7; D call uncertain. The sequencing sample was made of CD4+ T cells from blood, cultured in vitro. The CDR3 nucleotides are TGCAGTGCTAGCATGTCAGAAAGGGTGTCCAACGAGCAGTACTTC. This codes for CSASMSERVSNEQYF.